A single sample gave rise to the 9 T cell receptor beta chains below, sequenced in a study of blood T cell repertoires in COVID-19. The data were produced by immunoSEQ multiplex PCR, yet TCRdb's version contains in-frame clones alone and is incomplete. The sample lists hundreds of thousands of clones, 80% to 90% occurring once. Sample: peripheral blood. The source of these receptors is a man aged 35 to 55 with acute or convalescent COVID-19.

This clone has at least ten counts. V and J are TRBV10-1 and TRBJ2-2; the match to TRBD1 covers 9 bases. Germline assignment: CDR1 WNHNN and CDR2 SYGVQD (reference sequence). This CDR3 spans 15 amino acids. Germline trimming cut 6 bases from V and 7 bases from J; bases unmatched to any gene: 9. The CDR3 loop reads CASRGSGTGIGELFF. The CDR3 DNA reads TGCGCCAGCAGGGGCTCGGGGACAGGGATCGGGGAGCTGTTTTTT.

This chain connects TRBV24-1 to TRBJ2-5; 7 nucleotides match TRBD1. Trimming removed 4 bases from V and 5 bases from J; junction bases left unmatched: 9. The CDR3 extends over 15 amino acids. The V gene's germline CDR1 is KGHDR and CDR2 SFDVKD. CDR3 coding DNA: TGTGCCACCAGTGACCAGCCCGACAGGGCGGAGACCCAGTACTTC. It is translated as CATSDQPDRAETQYF.

Only one count was recorded for this clone. This sequence joins TRBV19 and TRBJ2-7; the D gene is possibly TRBD2 (6 bases). This CDR3 spans 14 amino acids. The V gene's germline CDR1 is LNHDA and CDR2 SQIVND (reference sequence). V shed 3 bases and J shed 7 bases, with 16 bases lying between them. As DNA, the CDR3 is TGTGCCAGTAGTATTGATCCCTACGGGGGAGAGCAGTACTTC. Translated: CASSIDPYGGEQYF.

Worth noting for this clone: This specimen includes other DNA sequences encoding the same CDR3. The chain joins TRBV15 to TRBJ1-5; 11 bases line up with TRBD1. V shed 5 bases and J 1 base; nucleotides not matched to a gene: 1. The CDR3 spans 15 residues. Germline V gene sequence: CDR1 LNHNV, CDR2 YYDKDF (reference sequence). CDR3 loop: CATSGQGASNQPQHF. CDR3 nucleotides: TGTGCCACCAGCGGACAGGGGGCAAGCAATCAGCCCCAGCATTTT. The full variable domain, rest sourced from reference TRBV15 and TRBJ1-5, is DAMVIQNPRYQVTQFGKPVTLSCSQTLNHNVMYWYQQKSSQAPKLLFHYYDKDFNNEADTPDNFQSRRPNTSFCFLDIRSPGLGDTAMYLCATSGQGASNQPQHFGDGTRLSIL.

The chain joins TRBV29-1 to TRBJ2-5, with 8 nucleotides matching TRBD2. J was trimmed by 1 base and V by 3 bases; bases with no gene match: 10. The germline V gene has CDR1 SQVTM and CDR2 ANQGSEA. This CDR3 contains 16 residues. CDR3 DNA: TGCAGCGTTGAGTGGGCGGGGGGCCCTTCCCAAGAGACCCAGTACTTC. This translates into CSVEWAGGPSQETQYF.

Only one count was recorded for this clone. CDR3 DNA: TGTGCCAGCAGCTTAACTTATAGAGGGGGCGGAAATGAAAAACTGTTTTTT. Amino acids: CASSLTYRGGGNEKLFF. V usage is TRBV11-2 and J usage is TRBJ1-4; 7 nucleotides match TRBD1. CDR3 length: 17 residues. CDR1 and CDR2 (germline): SGHAT, FQNNGV. The V and J ends lost 2 bases and 5 bases, in that order; junction bases with no gene match: 11.

The chain carries TRBV20-1 and TRBJ2-7; D possibly corresponds to TRBD1 (5 bases). This CDR3 is built from 13 residues. Looked up from germline, CDR1 is DFQATT and CDR2 is SNEGSKA (reference sequence). Trimming cost V 3 bases and J 2 bases, with 11 bases left between them. In DNA form, the CDR3 reads TGCAGTGCTAGTACAGGTTATACCTACGAGCAGTACTTC. This encodes CSASTGYTYEQYF.

The chain has TRBV30 and TRBJ2-7; 15 bases align to TRBD2. The CDR3 loop spans 18 amino acids. Trimming removed 3 bases from V and 2 bases from J; junction bases left unmatched: 11. The germline V gene has CDR1 GTSNPN and CDR2 SVGIG (reference sequence). DNA of the CDR3: TGTGCCTGGAGCTTCCGGGGACTAGCGGGAGGCCCTACCTACGAGCAGTACTTC. This codes for CAWSFRGLAGGPTYEQYF.

The chain is built from TRBV2 and TRBJ1-2; unclear D gene. Trimming left V 7 bases short and J 0 bases short, with 9 bases between. The length of the CDR3 is 13 residues. The germline gives CDR1 SNHLY, CDR2 FYNNEI. The CDR3 is CASKKAANYGYTF. As DNA, the CDR3 is TGTGCCAGCAAAAAAGCCGCTAACTATGGCTACACCTTC.